This T cell receptor beta chain appears in the sequencing data of a study of T cell responses to AZD1222 COVID-19 vaccine. The table came from immunoSEQ multiplex PCR; TCRdb's copy has only in-frame clones and leaves some out. The sample carries 90,000 to 95,000 clones, roughly 90% recorded once. V was cut by 5 bases and J by 11 bases, with 17 bases left in between. The CDR3 is made up of 13 amino acids. CDR1 is SGHTA and CDR2 is FQGTGA in the germline V gene. The specimen comprised peripheral blood, sampled on day 0 of AZD1222 vaccination. The chain combines TRBV7-3 with TRBJ2-3; no clear D. The source is an adult in good health. CDR3 DNA sequence: TGTGCCAGCAGCCCCCCTTCTGGAAGGAAGCAGTATTTT. This sequence encodes CASSPPSGRKQYF.